These 27 T cell receptor beta chains were sequenced from one sample in a study of graft-versus-host responses after intestinal transplantation. The repertoire was sequenced with immunoSEQ multiplex PCR; TCRdb's copy has only in-frame clones and lacks some. This table has approximately 100,000 clones, 75% to 90% appearing once. No antigen has been assigned to these receptors. The sample was unstimulated CD4+ T cells sorted from spleen or lymph node cells, taken before intestinal transplant. These receptors were obtained from a human donor who received an intestinal transplant.

V gene TRBV5-4 combines with J gene TRBJ2-5, with 14 bases lining up with TRBD2. The CDR3 contains 18 residues. The V gene end was trimmed by 3 bases and the J gene end by 2 bases; junction bases not matched to a gene: 9. The germline CDR1 and CDR2 sequences are SGHNT and YYREEE (reference sequence). The CDR3 nucleotides are TGTGCCAGCAGCTCCGGGGGACTAGCGGGGGCCCTACAAGAGACCCAGTACTTC. Translation: CASSSGGLAGALQETQYF.

The V gene is TRBV6-1, the J gene TRBJ1-2; 7 bases align to TRBD1. Looked up from germline, CDR1 is MNHNS and CDR2 is SASEGT. Trimming took 6 bases from V and 4 from J; bases not matched to a gene: 8. The CDR3 runs 14 residues. CDR3 residues: CASRTDRAFYGYTF. The CDR3 nucleotides are TGTGCCAGCAGGACAGACAGGGCCTTCTATGGCTACACCTTC.

CDR3 region: CASSLSLAGGREQYF. The CDR3 DNA reads as TGTGCCAGCAGCTTATCCTTAGCGGGGGGGCGCGAGCAGTACTTC. The chain recombines TRBV5-6 with TRBJ2-7; 11 positions match TRBD2. Germline CDR1 is SGHDT and CDR2 is YYEEEE. The trim removed 2 bases at V and 6 bases at J, leaving 7 bases unmatched. The CDR3 loop spans 15 amino acids.

The gene calls are TRBV5-8 and TRBJ1-5, with TRBD1 identical over 8 bases. The CDR3 covers 14 residues. V was clipped by 4 bases and J by 2 bases; unmatched bases: 2. Germline V CDR1 and CDR2: SGHTS, YDEGEE. CDR3 loop: CASSQGAGNQPQHF. The DNA of the CDR3 is TGTGCCAGCAGCCAGGGGGCGGGCAATCAGCCCCAGCATTTT. The whole variable domain, filled in from reference TRBV5-8 and TRBJ1-5, reads EAGVTQSPTHLIKTRGQQATLRCSPISGHTSVYWYQQALGLGLQFLLWYDEGEERNRGNFPPRFSGRQFPNYSSELNVNALELEDSALYLCASSQGAGNQPQHFGDGTRLSIL.

The gene calls are TRBV25-1 and TRBJ1-2; 8 nucleotides match TRBD1. Germline V gene data show CDR1 as MGHDK and CDR2 as SYGVNS. There are 14 residues in the CDR3. Trimming cost V 7 bases and J 5 bases; bases outside gene matches: 9. CDR3 amino acids: CASTQGGGQYGYTF. The CDR3 bases are TGTGCCAGCACACAGGGGGGGGGTCAATATGGCTACACCTTC.

The V call is TRBV25-1, the J call TRBJ1-3; D is perhaps TRBD1 (6 bases). The V end was cut by 5 bases, the J end by 0 bases, with 11 bases between. CDR1 and CDR2 from the germline V gene are MGHDK and SYGVNS. The CDR3 totals 15 residues. CDR3 loop: CASSPGHYSGNTIYF. DNA for the CDR3: TGTGCCAGCAGTCCGGGACACTACTCTGGAAACACCATATATTTT. The entire variable domain, with the rest obtained from reference TRBV25-1 and TRBJ1-3, is as follows: EADIYQTPRYLVIGTGKKITLECSQTMGHDKMYWYQQDPGMELHLIHYSYGVNSTEKGDLSSESTVSRIRTEHFPLTLESARPSHTSQYLCASSPGHYSGNTIYFGEGSWLTVV.

This rearrangement joins TRBV5-6 to TRBJ1-1; TRBD1 is a possible D gene (6 bases). Germline values: CDR1 SGHDT, CDR2 YYEEEE. The CDR3 is made up of 15 amino acids. V dropped 4 bases and J dropped 5 bases, with 18 bases sitting between them. In nucleotides, the CDR3 is TGTGCCAGCAGCCGCAGGGGTCCGGGATGGACTGAAGCTTTCTTT. Its protein product is CASSRRGPGWTEAFF. The full variable domain, completed using reference TRBV5-6 and TRBJ1-1, is DAGVTQSPTHLIKTRGQQVTLRCSPKSGHDTVSWYQQALGQGPQFIFQYYEEEERQRGNFPDRFSGHQFPNYSSELNVNALLLGDSALYLCASSRRGPGWTEAFFGQGTRLTVV.

The chain is built from TRBV10-2 and TRBJ1-2, with 7 bases aligning to TRBD1. The CDR3 has 14 amino acids. V shed 2 bases and J 5 bases; nucleotides not matched to a gene: 5. From germline, CDR1 is WSHSY and CDR2 SAAADI. The CDR3 DNA sequence: TGCGCCAGCAGTGAGCCGGACAGGATTTATGGCTACACCTTC. Translated, it gives CASSEPDRIYGYTF.

The chain employs TRBV9 and TRBJ2-1; D is undetermined. The V and J ends lost 5 bases and 5 bases respectively, with 8 bases between them. CDR1 and CDR2 (germline): SGDLS, YYNGEE. The CDR3 covers 12 residues. This chain's CDR3 is CASSPRNNEQFF. The CDR3 region has the DNA TGTGCCAGCAGTCCGCGGAACAATGAGCAGTTCTTC. The full variable domain, its missing parts supplied by reference TRBV9 and TRBJ2-1, is DSGVTQTPKHLITATGQRVTLRCSPRSGDLSVYWYQQSLDQGLQFLIQYYNGEERAKGNILERFSAQQFPDLHSELNLSSLELGDSALYFCASSPRNNEQFFGPGTRLTVL.

The J gene is TRBJ1-5, the V gene TRBV27; 8 bases agree with TRBD1. Trimming cost V 5 bases and J 10 bases; bases outside gene matches: 7. Germline CDR1 reads MNHEY; CDR2 reads SMNVEV (reference sequence). The CDR3 runs to 13 residues. CDR3: CASSKDRVSPQHF. In DNA form, the CDR3 reads TGTGCCAGCAGTAAGGACAGGGTGTCCCCCCAGCATTTT.

This chain uses TRBV25-1 with TRBJ1-2, with TRBD1 identical over 8 bases. The CDR3 runs to 15 residues. Germline loops: CDR1 MGHDK, CDR2 SYGVNS. The V segment lost 3 bases and the J segment 4 bases; nucleotides outside the gene matches: 7. The CDR3: CASSERDRPSYGYTF. The CDR3 DNA reads TGTGCCAGCAGTGAGAGGGACAGGCCATCCTATGGCTACACCTTC.

The chain has TRBV20-1 and TRBJ2-7, with D possibly TRBD1 on 6 matching bases. V was clipped by 6 bases and J by 2 bases, with 8 bases between them. This CDR3 is 11 amino acids long. Per germline, CDR1 DFQATT and CDR2 SNEGSKA (reference sequence). In nucleotides, the CDR3 is TGCAGTGCGGGGGCCCCCTACGAGCAGTACTTC. It is translated as CSAGAPYEQYF.

This chain connects TRBV6-6 to TRBJ2-7; the match to TRBD2 covers 8 bases. Germline assignment: CDR1 MNHNY and CDR2 SVGAGI (reference sequence). V lost 2 bases and J lost 2; bases outside the gene matches: 5. This CDR3 has 15 amino acids. CDR3 DNA: TGTGCCAGCAGTTACCGTAGCGGGGCGACCTACGAGCAGTACTTC. Its protein is CASSYRSGATYEQYF.

The CDR3 region has the DNA TGTGCCAGCAGCTTGGCTGTGGCGGGGTTAAGAGGAAACACCATATATTTT. Amino acid sequence: CASSLAVAGLRGNTIYF. This sequence joins TRBV5-4 and TRBJ1-3; D gene ambiguous. V was cut by 0 bases and J by 4 bases, with 17 bases left in between. This CDR3 has 17 amino acids. The germline CDR1 and CDR2 sequences are SGHNT and YYREEE (reference sequence).

The V call is TRBV10-3, the J call TRBJ1-1; 12 bases align to TRBD1. V shed 10 bases and J 6 bases; nucleotides not matched to a gene: 15. From germline, CDR1 is ENHRY and CDR2 SYGVKD. CDR3 size: 16 residues. Here the CDR3 DNA reads TGTGCCACCTGGGACAGGGGGCCGACCGCAGGGGCTGAAGCTTTCTTT. It specifies CATWDRGPTAGAEAFF.

J is TRBJ2-7 and V is TRBV9, with D possibly TRBD2 on 5 matching bases. V lost 0 bases and J lost 7, with 23 bases in between. The CDR3 runs 17 residues. Germline CDR1 and CDR2: SGDLS and YYNGEE. The CDR3: CASSVALGGPQSGEQYF. CDR3 DNA: TGTGCCAGCAGCGTAGCTCTTGGCGGGCCCCAATCGGGGGAGCAGTACTTC.

The chain joins TRBV9 to TRBJ2-4; tentative D call: TRBD1 (5 bases). The V and J ends lost 4 bases and 6 bases respectively, with 8 bases between them. The CDR3 is 12 amino acids. Germline lookup yields CDR1 SGDLS and CDR2 YYNGEE. The CDR3 DNA follows: TGTGCCAGCAGCTCGCAGGGAAACATTCAGTACTTC. This translates into CASSSQGNIQYF.

The chain is built from TRBV10-3 and TRBJ2-7; D gene unclear. V was cut by 5 bases and J by 5 bases, with 13 bases left in between. The germline V gene has CDR1 ENHRY and CDR2 SYGVKD. The CDR3 length is 13 residues. The CDR3 coding sequence is TGTGCCATCAGTAGTATGGCCGGAGACGAGCAGTACTTC. This encodes CAISSMAGDEQYF.

The chain is built from TRBV27 and TRBJ2-7; TRBD1 matches at 10 bases. CDR3 length: 15 residues. Trimming cost V 6 bases and J 3 bases; bases outside gene matches: 8. Germline-derived CDR1 and CDR2 are MNHEY and SMNVEV (reference sequence). CDR3 sequence (DNA): TGTGCCAGCAGGGAGGGACAGGGGAAGAACTACGAGCAGTACTTC. It encodes CASREGQGKNYEQYF.

The V and J genes are TRBV9 and TRBJ2-3; a possible D gene is TRBD1 (5 bases). In germline, CDR1 is SGDLS, CDR2 YYNGEE. The CDR3 is 15 residues long. The V gene lost 0 bases and the J gene lost 3 bases, with 11 bases spanning the gap. The CDR3 region has the DNA TGTGCCAGCAGCGTAGCTGGGGCAGGGACAGATACGCAGTATTTT. This translates into CASSVAGAGTDTQYF. Using reference TRBV9 and TRBJ2-3 for the parts outside the CDR3, the full variable domain is DSGVTQTPKHLITATGQRVTLRCSPRSGDLSVYWYQQSLDQGLQFLIQYYNGEERAKGNILERFSAQQFPDLHSELNLSSLELGDSALYFCASSVAGAGTDTQYFGPGTRLTVL.

The chain carries TRBV9 and TRBJ1-1; D call uncertain. Germline V CDR1 and CDR2: SGDLS, YYNGEE. The CDR3 loop spans 14 amino acids. Trimming left V 0 bases short and J 4 bases short, with 10 bases between. The CDR3: CASSVVTAATEAFF. The CDR3 DNA follows: TGTGCCAGCAGCGTAGTCACAGCGGCCACTGAAGCTTTCTTT.

V usage is TRBV6-1 and J usage is TRBJ1-1; TRBD1 aligns across 10 bases. The CDR3 is made up of 13 amino acids. In germline, CDR1 is MNHNS, CDR2 SASEGT. V shed 9 bases and J 5 bases; nucleotides not matched to a gene: 6. CDR3 in DNA: TGTGCCAGTCGGGGACAGGGGTATACTGAAGCTTTCTTT. Protein sequence: CASRGQGYTEAFF.

This clone was seen only once. This chain links TRBV11-2 with TRBJ2-3; 11 nucleotides match TRBD2. Germline loops: CDR1 SGHAT, CDR2 FQNNGV. Trimming removed 2 bases from V and 6 bases from J; junction bases left unmatched: 4. This CDR3 spans 15 amino acids. In DNA, the CDR3 is TGTGCCAGCAGCTTAATGTCTAGCGGGGGGGATACGCAGTATTTT. Translating it yields CASSLMSSGGDTQYF.

CDR3 amino acids: CATQGDNTEAFF. The CDR3 region has the DNA TGTGCCACACAGGGGGATAACACTGAAGCTTTCTTT. The chain joins TRBV2 to TRBJ1-1, with 8 bases lining up with TRBD1. Germline assignment: CDR1 SNHLY and CDR2 FYNNEI. The V and J ends lost 10 bases and 2 bases, in that order; junction bases with no gene match: 3. The CDR3 has 12 amino acids. Complete variable domain (other parts from reference TRBV2 and TRBJ1-1): EPEVTQTPSHQVTQMGQEVILRCVPISNHLYFYWYRQILGQKVEFLVSFYNNEISEKSEIFDDQFSVERPDGSNFTLKIRSTKLEDSAMYFCATQGDNTEAFFGQGTRLTVV.

The V gene is TRBV10-2, the J gene TRBJ1-1; D is uncertain. The CDR3 sequence is 11 residues long. The germline gives CDR1 WSHSY, CDR2 SAAADI. The V end lost 6 bases, the J end lost 10 bases, and 12 bases lay between the germline ends. This CDR3 reads CASRSPEGAFF. The CDR3 DNA reads TGCGCCAGCAGGTCCCCGGAGGGAGCTTTCTTT.

The chain links TRBV10-1 to TRBJ2-7; 9 bases map to TRBD1. With V trimmed by 3 bases and J by 11 bases, 8 bases remained unmatched. The CDR3 is 13 amino acids. Germline CDR1 reads WNHNN; CDR2 reads SYGVQD (reference sequence). CDR3 amino acids: CASSESGTGREYF. The CDR3 nucleotides read TGCGCCAGCAGTGAATCCGGGACAGGGCGAGAGTACTTC.

This chain connects TRBV5-4 to TRBJ2-1; perhaps TRBD2 as D (7 bases). Per germline, CDR1 SGHNT and CDR2 YYREEE (reference sequence). V was trimmed by 6 bases and J by 4 bases, leaving 17 bases between them. The CDR3 length is 15 residues. CDR3 in amino acids: CASTLGGGSYNEQFF. CDR3 nucleotide sequence: TGTGCCAGCACCCTTGGCGGGGGCAGTTACAATGAGCAGTTCTTC.